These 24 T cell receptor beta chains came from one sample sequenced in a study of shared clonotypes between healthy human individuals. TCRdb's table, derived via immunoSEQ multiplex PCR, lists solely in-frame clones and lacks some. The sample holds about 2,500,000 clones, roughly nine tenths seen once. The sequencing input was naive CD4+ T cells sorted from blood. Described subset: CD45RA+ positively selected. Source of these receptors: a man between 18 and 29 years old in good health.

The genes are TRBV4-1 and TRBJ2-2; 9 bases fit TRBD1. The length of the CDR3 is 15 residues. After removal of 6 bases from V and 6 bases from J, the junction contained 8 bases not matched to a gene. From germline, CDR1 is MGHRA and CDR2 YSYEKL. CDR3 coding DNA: TGCGCCAGCAGTTCCCCGGGACAGGGTTCCGGGGAGCTGTTTTTT. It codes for CASSSPGQGSGELFF.

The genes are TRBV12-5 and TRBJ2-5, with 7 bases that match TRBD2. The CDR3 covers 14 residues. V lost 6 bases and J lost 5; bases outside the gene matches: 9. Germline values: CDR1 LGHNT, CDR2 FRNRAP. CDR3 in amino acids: CASGPGEGRETQYF. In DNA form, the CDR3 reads TGTGCTAGTGGCCCTGGGGAGGGAAGGGAGACCCAGTACTTC.

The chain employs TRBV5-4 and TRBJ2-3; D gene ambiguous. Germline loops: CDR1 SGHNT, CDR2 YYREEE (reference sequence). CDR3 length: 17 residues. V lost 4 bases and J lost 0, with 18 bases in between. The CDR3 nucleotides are TGTGCCAGCAGCCCATGGCTAGATCCCGCTAGCACAGATACGCAGTATTTT. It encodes CASSPWLDPASTDTQYF. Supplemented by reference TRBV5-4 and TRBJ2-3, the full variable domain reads ETGVTQSPTHLIKTRGQQVTLRCSSQSGHNTVSWYQQALGQGPQFIFQYYREEENGRGNFPPRFSGLQFPNYSSELNVNALELDDSALYLCASSPWLDPASTDTQYFGPGTRLTVL.

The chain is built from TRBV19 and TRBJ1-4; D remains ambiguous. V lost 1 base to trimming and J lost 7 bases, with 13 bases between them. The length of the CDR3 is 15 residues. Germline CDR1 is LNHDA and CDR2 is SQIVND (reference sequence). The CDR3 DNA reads TGTGCCAGTAGTATAGGCACCTCGGGTGGTGAAAAACTGTTTTTT. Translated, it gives CASSIGTSGGEKLFF.

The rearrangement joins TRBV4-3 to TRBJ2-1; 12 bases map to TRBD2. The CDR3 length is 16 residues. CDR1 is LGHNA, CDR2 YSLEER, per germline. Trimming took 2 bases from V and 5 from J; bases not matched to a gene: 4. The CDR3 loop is CASSQLAGGLDNEQFF. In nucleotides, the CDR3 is TGCGCCAGCAGCCAACTAGCGGGAGGGCTCGACAATGAGCAGTTCTTC.

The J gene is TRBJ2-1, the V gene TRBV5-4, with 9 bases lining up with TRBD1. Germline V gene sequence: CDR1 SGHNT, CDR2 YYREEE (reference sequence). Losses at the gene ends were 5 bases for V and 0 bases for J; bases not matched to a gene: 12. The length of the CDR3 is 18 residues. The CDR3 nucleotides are TGTGCCAGCAGTTCTAACTATGGGACAGGGAGCTCCTACAATGAGCAGTTCTTC. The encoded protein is CASSSNYGTGSSYNEQFF. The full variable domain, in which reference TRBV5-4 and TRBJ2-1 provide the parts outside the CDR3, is ETGVTQSPTHLIKTRGQQVTLRCSSQSGHNTVSWYQQALGQGPQFIFQYYREEENGRGNFPPRFSGLQFPNYSSELNVNALELDDSALYLCASSSNYGTGSSYNEQFFGPGTRLTVL.

CDR3 protein: CASSSYANYGYTF. The DNA for the CDR3 is TGTGCCAGCAGTTCTTATGCTAACTATGGCTACACCTTC. The rearrangement joins TRBV6-5 to TRBJ1-2, with D unresolved. Trimming removed 4 bases from V and 0 bases from J, with 6 bases in between. There are 13 residues in the CDR3. From germline, CDR1 is MNHEY and CDR2 SVGAGI.

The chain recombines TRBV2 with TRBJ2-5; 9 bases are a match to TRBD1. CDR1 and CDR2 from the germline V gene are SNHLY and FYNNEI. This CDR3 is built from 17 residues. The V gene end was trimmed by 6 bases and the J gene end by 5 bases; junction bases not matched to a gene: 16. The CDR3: CASSHNRDRVRAETQYF. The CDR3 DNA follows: TGTGCCAGCAGCCACAACAGGGACAGGGTTCGTGCTGAGACCCAGTACTTC. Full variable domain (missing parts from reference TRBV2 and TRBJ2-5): EPEVTQTPSHQVTQMGQEVILRCVPISNHLYFYWYRQILGQKVEFLVSFYNNEISEKSEIFDDQFSVERPDGSNFTLKIRSTKLEDSAMYFCASSHNRDRVRAETQYFGPGTRLLVL.

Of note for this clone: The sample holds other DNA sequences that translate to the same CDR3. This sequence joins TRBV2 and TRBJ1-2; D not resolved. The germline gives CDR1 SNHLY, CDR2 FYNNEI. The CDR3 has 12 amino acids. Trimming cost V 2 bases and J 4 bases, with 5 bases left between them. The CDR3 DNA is TGTGCCAGCAGTGAAACCGGCTATGGCTACACCTTC. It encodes CASSETGYGYTF. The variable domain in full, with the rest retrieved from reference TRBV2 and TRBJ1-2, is EPEVTQTPSHQVTQMGQEVILRCVPISNHLYFYWYRQILGQKVEFLVSFYNNEISEKSEIFDDQFSVERPDGSNFTLKIRSTKLEDSAMYFCASSETGYGYTFGSGTRLTVV.

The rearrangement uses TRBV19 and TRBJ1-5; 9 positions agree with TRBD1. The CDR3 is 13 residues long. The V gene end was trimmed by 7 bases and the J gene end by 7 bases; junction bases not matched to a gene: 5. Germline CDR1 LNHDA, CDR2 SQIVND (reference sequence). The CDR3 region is CASTPDRGQPQHF. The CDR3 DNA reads TGTGCCAGTACACCGGACAGGGGCCAGCCCCAGCATTTT.

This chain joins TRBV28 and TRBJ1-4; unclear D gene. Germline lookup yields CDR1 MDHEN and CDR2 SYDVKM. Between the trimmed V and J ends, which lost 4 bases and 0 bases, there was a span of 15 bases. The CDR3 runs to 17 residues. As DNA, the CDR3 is TGTGCCAGCAGTTCCCCAACCAAGGGCGCAACTAATGAAAAACTGTTTTTT. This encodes CASSSPTKGATNEKLFF.

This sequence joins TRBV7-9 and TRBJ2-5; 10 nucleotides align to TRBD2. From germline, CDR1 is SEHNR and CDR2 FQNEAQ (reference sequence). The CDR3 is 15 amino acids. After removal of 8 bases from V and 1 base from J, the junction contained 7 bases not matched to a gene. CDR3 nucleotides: TGTGCCAGCGAGGCTAGCGGGGGACTCCAAGAGACCCAGTACTTC. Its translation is CASEASGGLQETQYF.

In nucleotides, the CDR3 is TGCGCCAGCAGCCAGGGGGATAAGGAGACCCAGTACTTC. Translated, it gives CASSQGDKETQYF. The rearrangement links TRBV5-1 to TRBJ2-5, with TRBD1 matching 7 bases. The CDR3 runs 13 residues. V dropped 4 bases and J dropped 5; count of bases not matched to a gene: 5. Germline V gene lookup returns CDR1 SGHRS and CDR2 YFSETQ.

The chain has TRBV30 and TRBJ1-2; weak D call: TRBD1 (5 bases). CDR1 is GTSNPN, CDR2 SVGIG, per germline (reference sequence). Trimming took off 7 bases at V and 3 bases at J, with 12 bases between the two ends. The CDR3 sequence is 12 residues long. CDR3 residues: CASRGVDYGYTF. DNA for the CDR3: TGTGCCTCGCGGGGGGTAGACTATGGCTACACCTTC. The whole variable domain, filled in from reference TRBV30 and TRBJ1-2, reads SQTIHQWPATLVQPVGSPLSLECTVEGTSNPNLYWYRQAAGRGLQLLFYSVGIGQISSEVPQNLSASRPQDRQFILSSKKLLLSDSGFYLCASRGVDYGYTFGSGTRLTVV.

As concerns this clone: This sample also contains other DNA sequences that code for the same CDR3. This chain's CDR3 is CASSLVGSGELFF. The CDR3 coding sequence is TGCGCCAGCAGCTTGGTCGGATCCGGGGAGCTGTTTTTT. V is TRBV5-1 and J is TRBJ2-2; D call uncertain. Looked up from germline, CDR1 is SGHRS and CDR2 is YFSETQ. The length of the CDR3 is 13 residues. V lost 0 bases, J lost 6 bases, and 6 bases lay in between.

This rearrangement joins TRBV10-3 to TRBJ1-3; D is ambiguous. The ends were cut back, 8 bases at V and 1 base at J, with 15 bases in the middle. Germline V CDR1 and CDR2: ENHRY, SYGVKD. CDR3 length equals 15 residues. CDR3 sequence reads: CAIGPPVKSGNTIYF. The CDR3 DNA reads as TGTGCCATCGGGCCTCCCGTCAAGTCTGGAAACACCATATATTTT.

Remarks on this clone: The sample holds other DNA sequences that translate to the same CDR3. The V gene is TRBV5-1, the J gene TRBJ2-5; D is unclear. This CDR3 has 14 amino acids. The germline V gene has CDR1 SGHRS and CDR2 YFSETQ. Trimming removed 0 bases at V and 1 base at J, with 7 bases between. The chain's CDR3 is CASSLGAVQETQYF. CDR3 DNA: TGCGCCAGCAGCTTGGGGGCAGTCCAAGAGACCCAGTACTTC.

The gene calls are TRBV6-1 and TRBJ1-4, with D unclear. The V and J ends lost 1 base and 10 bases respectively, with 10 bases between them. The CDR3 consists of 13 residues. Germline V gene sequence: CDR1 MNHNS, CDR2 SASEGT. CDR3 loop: CASSEGLLAKLFF. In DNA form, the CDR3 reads TGTGCCAGCAGTGAAGGACTTTTAGCAAAACTGTTTTTT.

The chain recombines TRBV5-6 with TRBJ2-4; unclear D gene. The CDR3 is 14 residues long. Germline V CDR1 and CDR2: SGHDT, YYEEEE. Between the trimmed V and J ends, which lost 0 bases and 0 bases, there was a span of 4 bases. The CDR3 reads CASSLELAKNIQYF. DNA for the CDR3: TGTGCCAGCAGCTTGGAGTTAGCCAAAAACATTCAGTACTTC.

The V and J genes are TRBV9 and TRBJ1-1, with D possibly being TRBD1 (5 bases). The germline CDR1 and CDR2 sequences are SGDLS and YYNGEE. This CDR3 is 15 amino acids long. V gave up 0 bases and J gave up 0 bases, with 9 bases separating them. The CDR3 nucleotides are TGTGCCAGCAGCGTAGCGACAGCGGTGAACACTGAAGCTTTCTTT. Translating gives CASSVATAVNTEAFF.

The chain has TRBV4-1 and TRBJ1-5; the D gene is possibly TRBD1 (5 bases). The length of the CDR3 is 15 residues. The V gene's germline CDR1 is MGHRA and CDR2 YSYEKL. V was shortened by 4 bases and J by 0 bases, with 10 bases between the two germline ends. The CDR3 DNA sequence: TGCGCCAGCAGCCCGACAGAAAATAGCAATCAGCCCCAGCATTTT. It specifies CASSPTENSNQPQHF.

Here the CDR3 DNA reads TGTGCCAGCAGCCCGGGACAGGGTATCACTGAAGCTTTCTTT. This encodes CASSPGQGITEAFF. The V call is TRBV6-1, the J call TRBJ1-1; TRBD1 aligns across 9 bases. This CDR3 spans 14 amino acids. Germline lookup yields CDR1 MNHNS and CDR2 SASEGT. Unmatched junction bases numbered 6, after V lost 6 bases and J lost 4 bases.

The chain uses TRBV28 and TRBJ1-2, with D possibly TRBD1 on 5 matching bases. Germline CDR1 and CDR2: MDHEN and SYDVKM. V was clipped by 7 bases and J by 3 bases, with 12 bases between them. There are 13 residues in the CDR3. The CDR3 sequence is CASTWYRYYGYTF. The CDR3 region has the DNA TGTGCCAGCACTTGGTACAGGTACTATGGCTACACCTTC.

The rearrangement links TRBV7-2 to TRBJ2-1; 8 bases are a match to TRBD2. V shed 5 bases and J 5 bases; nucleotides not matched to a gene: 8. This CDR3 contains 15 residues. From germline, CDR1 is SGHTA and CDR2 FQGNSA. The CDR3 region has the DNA TGTGCCAGCAGCCAAGCCGGGACTAGGGACAATGAGCAGTTCTTC. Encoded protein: CASSQAGTRDNEQFF.